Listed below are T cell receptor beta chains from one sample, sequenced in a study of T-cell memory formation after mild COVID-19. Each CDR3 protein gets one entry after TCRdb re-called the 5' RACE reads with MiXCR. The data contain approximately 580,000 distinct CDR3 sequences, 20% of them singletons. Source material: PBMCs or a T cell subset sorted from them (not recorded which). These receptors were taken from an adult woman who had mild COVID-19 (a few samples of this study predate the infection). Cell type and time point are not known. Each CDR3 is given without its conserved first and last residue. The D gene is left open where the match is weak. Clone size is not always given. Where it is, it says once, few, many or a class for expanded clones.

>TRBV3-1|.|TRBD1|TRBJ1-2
ASSRQGGYT
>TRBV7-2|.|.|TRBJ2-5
ASSYPVRKETQY
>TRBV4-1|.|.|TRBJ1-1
ASSQDPPGDTEAF
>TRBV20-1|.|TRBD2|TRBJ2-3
SARAGSGGTDTQY
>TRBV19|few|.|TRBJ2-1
ASSMFALNEQF
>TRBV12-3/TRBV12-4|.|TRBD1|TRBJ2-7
ASSETGVSYEQY
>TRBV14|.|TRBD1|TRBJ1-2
ASSITGGAYGYT
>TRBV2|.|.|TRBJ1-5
ASSEAKRNNQPQH
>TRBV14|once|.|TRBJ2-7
ASAGFSYEQY
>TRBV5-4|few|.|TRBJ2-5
ASSWGTGLQETQY
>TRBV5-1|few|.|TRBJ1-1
ASSLDGGTMNTEAF
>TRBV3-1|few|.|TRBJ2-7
ASSQDQGTWEQY
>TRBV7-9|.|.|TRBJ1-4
ASSLGTARANEKLF
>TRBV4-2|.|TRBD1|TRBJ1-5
ASSQTSSGTGMSNQPQH
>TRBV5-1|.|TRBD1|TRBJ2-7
ASSLAGGLTSTGEQY
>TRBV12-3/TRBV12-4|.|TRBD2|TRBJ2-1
ASSFSGRPNNEQF
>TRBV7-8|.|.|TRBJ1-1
ASSQRSGEGSEAF
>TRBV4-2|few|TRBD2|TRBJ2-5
ASSQDDVGGSPETQY
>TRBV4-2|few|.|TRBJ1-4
ASSQATAEGSEKLF
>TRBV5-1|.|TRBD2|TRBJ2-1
ASSGRGGIQSYEQF
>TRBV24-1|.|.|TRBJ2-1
ATSGPVELNNEQF
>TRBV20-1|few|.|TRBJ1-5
SAGHRDGNQPQH
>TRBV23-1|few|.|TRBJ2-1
ASKRGGIPRHNEQF
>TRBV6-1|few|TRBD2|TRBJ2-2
ASSGGTSGAGGGELF
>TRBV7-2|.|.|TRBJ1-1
ASSLYRTVNTEAF
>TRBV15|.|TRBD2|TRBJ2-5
ATSRDAGGGEETQY
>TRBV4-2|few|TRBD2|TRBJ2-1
ASSHPTVGTIPNEQF
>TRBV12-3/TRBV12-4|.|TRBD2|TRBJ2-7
ASSSPGTSGSHEQY
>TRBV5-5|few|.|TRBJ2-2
ASSLAAGHTGELF
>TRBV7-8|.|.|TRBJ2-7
ASSSGPESYEQY
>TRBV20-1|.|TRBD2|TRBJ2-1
SASAPGLAGGFVKNEQF
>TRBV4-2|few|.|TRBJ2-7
ASSQGNPTYEQY
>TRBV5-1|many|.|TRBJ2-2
ASTLGRPTGELF
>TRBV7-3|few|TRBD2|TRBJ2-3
ASSRRLAGAPDTQY
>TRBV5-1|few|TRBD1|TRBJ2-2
ASSLGQGAFTGELF
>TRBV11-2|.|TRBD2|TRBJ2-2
ASSFRTSGTGELF
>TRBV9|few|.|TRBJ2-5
ASSVARGEGQETQY
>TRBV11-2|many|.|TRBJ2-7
ASSSWKDSSSYEQY
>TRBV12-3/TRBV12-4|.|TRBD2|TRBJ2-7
ASSLGLAGVSEQY
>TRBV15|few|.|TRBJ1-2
ATSRDHRQNYGYT
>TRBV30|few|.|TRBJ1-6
AWTRDNSPLH
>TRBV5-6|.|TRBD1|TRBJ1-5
ASSRGQQDQPQH
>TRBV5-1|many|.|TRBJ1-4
ASSLSTGREKLF
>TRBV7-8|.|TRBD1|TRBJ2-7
ASSEGGTGLTYEQY
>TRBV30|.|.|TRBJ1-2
AFNRAHGYT
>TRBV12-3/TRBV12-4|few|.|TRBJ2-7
ASSPWGTPSGEQY
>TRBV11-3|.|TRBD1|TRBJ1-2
ASSPAPGQIYYGYT
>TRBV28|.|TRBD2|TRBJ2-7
ASSSGGSDGSYEQY
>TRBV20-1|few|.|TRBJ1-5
SVGTHNQPQH
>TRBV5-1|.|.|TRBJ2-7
ASSPSGQAYEQY
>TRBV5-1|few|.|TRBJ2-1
ASSLWAGNNEQF
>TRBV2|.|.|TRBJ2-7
ASRETSEQY
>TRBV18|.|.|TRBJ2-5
ASSPFQGGETQY
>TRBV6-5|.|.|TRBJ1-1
ASSYQRGSRGTEAF
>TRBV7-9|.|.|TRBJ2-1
ASSPRTGSSYNEQF
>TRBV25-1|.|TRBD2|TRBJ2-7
ASREAGGTNEQY